One and the same sample provided the 22 T cell receptor beta chains below, sequenced in a study of tumor-infiltrating lymphocytes in primary liver carcinoma. TCR beta cDNA was made from 450 to 500 ng total RNA with a constant-region primer. ARM-PCR, slightly modified, supplied the TCR beta libraries through three nested multiplex PCR rounds. Two initial PCR rounds of roughly 10 cycles each paired TRBV1-TRBV30 forward primers with a C-beta reverse primer. TCRdb recomputed calls from the multiplex PCR reads with MiXCR, one row per CDR3 protein. Of 84,000 or so distinct CDR3 sequences listed, 55% to 85% are singletons. Unsorted bulk tissue of about 19-31 mg yielded co-extracted RNA and DNA. The specimen was liver tumor tissue from sampling region 1. This sample's subset: tumor region T1, superior pole. Receptors were obtained from a man in his forties with primary liver carcinoma and hepatitis B virus infection.

Regarding this clonotype: This CDR3 fails to terminate in the conserved phenylalanine or tryptophan, so it likely reflects a read error. Because the CDR3's place on the DNA is in doubt, the DNA is left out and the CDR3 is given as listed by TCRdb. The genes are TRBV11-1 and TRBJ2-7. Germline V gene lookup returns CDR1 SGHAT and CDR2 FQDESV (reference sequence). The CDR3 is made up of 13 amino acids, end residues included. CDR3 sequence: CASNLRSPYEQCL.

Notes on this clonotype: No conserved phenylalanine or tryptophan is present at the end of the CDR3, so a read error is the likely explanation. The chain carries TRBV12-3 or TRBV12-4 and TRBJ2-3; possibly TRBD2 for D (6 bases). There are 15 residues in the CDR3. The V gene lost 7 bases and the J gene lost 3 bases, with 17 bases spanning the gap. The CDR3 sequence is CASILNSGGTDTQYL. As DNA, the CDR3 is TGTGCCAGCATCTTGAATAGCGGCGGGACAGATACGCAGTATTTA.

In its sample, this clonotype was seen many times. The rearrangement joins TRBV5-6 to TRBJ2-3; D not resolved. The V and J ends lost 5 bases and 4 bases respectively, with 8 bases between them. The CDR3 is made up of 12 amino acids. Germline values: CDR1 SGHDT, CDR2 YYEEEE. CDR3 DNA: TGTGCCAGCAGGGGTGGTGCAGATACGCAGTATTTT. This gives the protein CASRGGADTQYF.

This clonotype was observed a few times. Since a much larger clone is just one base distant, this may be a read error. V gene TRBV12-3 or TRBV12-4 combines with J gene TRBJ2-6; D assignment may be TRBD1 or TRBD2 (5 bases each). The CDR3 covers 17 residues. CDR3 loop: CASSKGTQLSGASVLTF. The CDR3 DNA follows: TGTGCCAGCAGTAAAGGGACCCAGCTTTCTGGGGCCAGCGTCCTGACTTTC.

In the case of this clonotype: The junction differs from germline at one of its ends, possibly a read error. The chain carries TRBV12-3 or TRBV12-4 and TRBJ2-5, with D possibly being TRBD2 (6 bases). The CDR3 extends over 15 amino acids. For the CDR3, the DNA is TGTGCCAGCAGTTTGCTGCAGGGAGGAAGAGAGACCCGGTACTTC. Translated, it gives CASSLLQGGRETRYF.

This clonotype has more than one count but fewer than ten. A junction boundary mismatches the germline segment, possibly from a read error. This chain joins TRBV11-2 and TRBJ2-7, with D unclear. The CDR3 totals 15 residues. CDR1 is SGHAT, CDR2 FQNNGV, per germline. Here the CDR3 DNA reads TGTGTCAGCAGCCTATCCGTGGGAACATCCTACGAGCAGTACTTC. This gives the protein CVSSLSVGTSYEQYF.

The chain joins TRBV6-1 to TRBJ1-1; no reliable D call. Trimming removed 6 bases at V and 7 bases at J, with 18 bases between. The germline gives CDR1 MNHNS, CDR2 SASEGT. CDR3 size: 14 residues. DNA of the CDR3: TGTGCCAGCAGGGAATACCGAGAGAGCAGTGAAGCTTTCTTT. Its protein product is CASREYRESSEAFF.

The rearrangement links TRBV13 to TRBJ2-1; maybe TRBD2 (6 bases). V dropped 9 bases and J dropped 7 bases, with 10 bases sitting between them. Germline V gene lookup returns CDR1 PRHDT and CDR2 FYEKMQ (reference sequence). The CDR3 consists of 11 residues. Written as DNA, the CDR3 is TGTGCCAGTAGCGGCAGGAATGAGCAGTTCTTC. Translated, it gives CASSGRNEQFF. Drawing the rest from reference TRBV13 and TRBJ2-1, the complete variable domain is AAGVIQSPRHLIKEKRETATLKCYPIPRHDTVYWYQQGPGQDPQFLISFYEKMQSDKGSIPDRFSAQQFSDYHSELNMSSLELGDSALYFCASSGRNEQFFGPGTRLTVL.

A word on this clonotype: The conserved final phenylalanine or tryptophan is absent from the CDR3, which likely points to a read error. V and J are TRBV29-1 and TRBJ2-7, with 7 bases aligning to TRBD1. The CDR3 is 15 residues long. Germline CDR1 SQVTM, CDR2 ANQGSEA. V lost 0 bases and J lost 3; bases outside the gene matches: 8. CDR3 bases: TGCAGCGTTGAAGAAGAAGGGCAGGGGGTCTACGAGCAGTACAGC. This gives the protein CSVEEEGQGVYEQYS.

Comment on this clonotype: Relative to the germline gene, one junction end is altered; a read error may explain this. The chain has TRBV11-2 and TRBJ1-4; D might be TRBD1 (5 bases). The CDR3 loop spans 14 amino acids. The germline V gene has CDR1 SGHAT and CDR2 FQNNGV. The CDR3: CPSSLEVGDEKLFF. For the CDR3, the DNA is TGTCCCAGCAGCTTAGAAGTTGGGGACGAGAAACTGTTTTTT.

This clonotype is medium-sized (0.01 to 0.1%) in the sample. The chain joins TRBV11-2 to TRBJ2-7; 8 bases are a match to TRBD1. CDR1 SGHAT and CDR2 FQNNGV come from the germline V gene. The CDR3 runs 14 residues. V trimming: 3 bases; J trimming: 5 bases; junction bases outside the gene matches: 6. CDR3 in amino acids: CASSLGQVDHEQYF. Written as DNA, the CDR3 is TGTGCCAGCAGCTTGGGACAGGTAGACCACGAGCAGTACTTC. The full variable domain, completed using reference TRBV11-2 and TRBJ2-7, is EAGVAQSPRYKIIEKRQSVAFWCNPISGHATLYWYQQILGQGPKLLIQFQNNGVVDDSQLPKDRFSAERLKGVDSTLKIQPAKLEDSAVYLCASSLGQVDHEQYFGPGTRLTVT.

At least ten counts were recorded for this clonotype. The chain recombines TRBV10-3 with TRBJ1-3; TRBD1 might be the D (6 bases). The CDR3 covers 15 residues. CDR1 is ENHRY and CDR2 is SYGVKD in the germline V gene. The V gene lost 9 bases and the J gene lost 3 bases, with 18 bases spanning the gap. The CDR3: CAISTGPEGGNTIYF. In DNA form, the CDR3 reads TGTGCCATTTCGACAGGCCCCGAGGGTGGAAACACCATATATTTT.

The rearrangement uses TRBV29-1 and TRBJ2-2, with a tentative D call TRBD2 (5 bases). The V and J ends lost 8 bases and 9 bases respectively, with 16 bases between them. CDR3 size: 12 residues. Germline CDR1 is SQVTM and CDR2 is ANQGSEA. The CDR3 DNA reads as TGCAGCTTTTACGGGGAACCCCGGGAGCTGTTTTTT. Translated: CSFYGEPRELFF.

V gene TRBV19 combines with J gene TRBJ1-1, with unresolved D. Germline CDR1 reads LNHDA; CDR2 reads SQIVND (reference sequence). The CDR3 spans 14 residues. Trimming shortened V by 5 bases and J by 0 bases, and 10 bases separated the two germline ends. In DNA form, the CDR3 reads TGTGCCAGTAGTGAGTGGCGAATGAACACTGAAGCTTTCTTT. This sequence encodes CASSEWRMNTEAFF.

A word on this clonotype: Its ends do not fully match the called genes, so a read error is possible. The chain joins TRBV11-2 to TRBJ1-1; 7 bases map to TRBD1. Germline loops: CDR1 SGHAT, CDR2 FQNNGV. This CDR3 region has 17 residues. CDR3 nucleotide sequence: TGTGCCATCAGCCGAACGGGGGGACAGTGGTTCGGCACTGAAGCTTTCTTT. Translated, it gives CAISRTGGQWFGTEAFF.

Remarks on this clonotype: One junction end disagrees with the germline gene, perhaps due to a read error. Written as DNA, the CDR3 is TGTGCCAGCAGCTGGCAGGGGGGACTGGGCTACGGGCAGTATTTC. It encodes CASSWQGGLGYGQYF. The chain is built from TRBV11-2 and TRBJ2-7; possible D gene TRBD1, 7 bases. The CDR3 has 15 amino acids. Germline CDR1 reads SGHAT; CDR2 reads FQNNGV. The entire variable domain, with the rest obtained from reference TRBV11-2 and TRBJ2-7, is as follows: EAGVAQSPRYKIIEKRQSVAFWCNPISGHATLYWYQQILGQGPKLLIQFQNNGVVDDSQLPKDRFSAERLKGVDSTLKIQPAKLEDSAVYLCASSWQGGLGYGQYFGPGTRLTVT.

At least ten counts were recorded for this clonotype. The J gene is TRBJ2-5, the V gene TRBV12-3 or TRBV12-4; 9 bases are a match to TRBD2. V gave up 5 bases and J gave up 7 bases; unmatched junction bases: 2. This CDR3 has 12 amino acids. CDR3 region: CASSPLAGTQYF. The CDR3 DNA reads as TGTGCCAGCAGTCCACTAGCGGGGACCCAGTACTTC.

In the case of this clonotype: Without the conserved terminal phenylalanine or tryptophan, this CDR3 likely stems from a read error. Because the CDR3's place on the DNA is in doubt, the DNA is left out and the CDR3 is given as listed by TCRdb. The V gene is TRBV11-2, the J gene TRBJ1-1; the table's D call, TRBD1, has no DNA check behind it. The germline CDR1 and CDR2 sequences are SGHAT and FQNNGV. The CDR3 is 18 amino acids in total, end residues counted. CDR3 residues: CVSSLYGDRGRRYTEAFC.

This clonotype was recorded a few times. This rearrangement joins TRBV2 to TRBJ2-7; D might be TRBD2 (6 bases). The germline gives CDR1 SNHLY, CDR2 FYNNEI. Trimming took 4 bases from V and 2 from J, leaving 9 bases between them. The CDR3 has 13 amino acids. In DNA form, the CDR3 reads TGTGCCAGCAGTGTGGGGGGAACCTACGAGCAGTACTTC. Translation gives CASSVGGTYEQYF.

Regarding this clonotype: The junction and the germline gene differ at one end; a read error may be behind it. This chain joins TRBV10-3 and TRBJ2-7, with D unclear. The CDR3 has 14 amino acids. CDR1 ENHRY and CDR2 SYGVKD come from the germline V gene. The CDR3 loop is CAISESVTSYEQYF. The CDR3 DNA follows: TGTGCCATCAGTGAGTCCGTAACCTCCTACGAGCAGTATTTC.

Comment on this clonotype: At one end, the junction sequence differs from germline, possibly due to a read error. The chain links TRBV7-8 to TRBJ2-2, with 7 bases matching TRBD1. The CDR3 length is 15 residues. Germline CDR1 is SGHVS and CDR2 is FQNEAQ. The CDR3 region is CASSYWDSYTEELFF. CDR3 nucleotide sequence: TGTGCCAGCAGCTATTGGGACAGTTACACCGAGGAGCTGTTTTTT. Full variable domain (remainder filled in from reference TRBV7-8 and TRBJ2-2): GAGVSQSPRYKVAKRGQDVALRCDPISGHVSLFWYQQALGQGPEFLTYFQNEAQLDKSGLPSDRFFAERPEGSVSTLKIQRTQQEDSAVYLCASSYWDSYTEELFFGEGSRLTVL.

This clonotype was seen only once. Here the CDR3 omits its conserved ending phenylalanine or tryptophan, so a read error is the likely source. The V call is TRBV4-2, the J call TRBJ2-7, with 10 positions matching TRBD2. The CDR3 is 17 residues long. From germline, CDR1 is LGHNA and CDR2 YNFKEQ. The CDR3 DNA reads as TGCGCCAGCAGCCAAGATAGTGGTAGCGGGAGGTCCTACGAGCAGTACTTG. Translated: CASSQDSGSGRSYEQYL.